Ten or more counts support the clone carrying this T cell receptor beta chain. J was trimmed by 9 bases and V by 3 bases; bases with no gene match: 5. In germline, CDR1 is SQVTM, CDR2 ANQGSEA. The CDR3 contains 12 residues. As for time point: healthy volunteer bleed at 2 weeks. Total RNA was isolated from whole blood that had not been fractionated. The data were obtained in a study of human T cells and chemical hapten exposure. MiXCR, run by TCRdb on the RACE reads, gives a single entry per CDR3 protein. The data contain tens of thousands of distinct CDR3 sequences, less than 8% of them singletons. Sequencing was performed on whole blood. The J gene is TRBJ1-1, the V gene TRBV29-1; 9 bases are a match to TRBD1. The sequence was obtained from a human donor in good health. Some clones in this sample may be carry-over from other donors' samples. The CDR3 coding sequence is TGCAGCGTTGAGAGGACAGGGGCACAAGCTTTCTTT. Protein sequence: CSVERTGAQAFF. Full variable domain (outside the CDR3, taken from reference TRBV29-1 and TRBJ1-1): SAVISQKPSRDICQRGTSLTIQCQVDSQVTMMFWYRQQPGQSLTLIATANQGSEATYESGFVIDKFPISRPNLTFSTLTVSNMSPEDSSIYLCSVERTGAQAFFGQGTRLTVV.